This T cell receptor beta chain was sequenced in a study of shared clonotypes between healthy human individuals. The repertoire was sequenced with immunoSEQ multiplex PCR; TCRdb's copy has only in-frame clones and lacks some. The sample holds some 1 million clones, approximately 68% seen once. Germline values: CDR1 MNHEY, CDR2 SMNVEV (reference sequence). The CDR3 is 18 residues long. The V segment lost 7 bases and the J segment 3 bases; nucleotides outside the gene matches: 14. Only a few counts were recorded for this clone. The V call is TRBV27, the J call TRBJ1-6, with 8 bases matching TRBD1. This TCR derives from a man between 18 and 35 years old in good health. Sequenced: memory CD4+ T cells sorted from blood. Stated subset: CD45RA-negative fraction. The CDR3 reads CASTPDRAGGLYNSPLHF. CDR3 sequence (DNA): TGTGCCAGCACCCCGGACAGGGCCGGGGGTCTCTATAATTCACCCCTCCACTTT.